Listed here is a single T cell receptor (beta chain). Its antigen is undetermined. The treatment denotes: oral pan-JAK inhibitor, 5-10 mg twice daily. The data were obtained in a study of CD8+ T cells in alopecia areata. The overall study: Tofacitinib exposure lasted 6 to 18 months, followed by 6 months off drug. General study results and limits: The study found TCR sharing across patients less clear than in mice, possibly for HLA reasons. Tofacitinib significantly brought down scalp clonality and expanded CD8+ clones among top 100.

Trimming took off 4 bases at V and 12 bases at J, with 16 bases between the two ends. This CDR3 has 13 residues. The germline V gene has CDR1 MNHNS and CDR2 SASEGT. Following RNA extraction, reverse transcription yielded cDNA that acted as the sequencing template. Measured with immunoSEQ multiplex PCR; TCRdb has only the in-frame clones, and not every one. This table holds around 190,000 clones, roughly 60% found once. The rearrangement uses TRBV6-1 and TRBJ2-1, with D perhaps TRBD2 (5 bases). The receptor was derived from a human donor with alopecia areata. The source was CD4+ T cells sorted from blood, collected at week 24, from a patient treated with tofacitinib. The CDR3 is CASSASSGPGQFF. DNA for the CDR3: TGTGCCAGCAGTGCCTCCAGCGGCCCGGGGCAGTTCTTC.